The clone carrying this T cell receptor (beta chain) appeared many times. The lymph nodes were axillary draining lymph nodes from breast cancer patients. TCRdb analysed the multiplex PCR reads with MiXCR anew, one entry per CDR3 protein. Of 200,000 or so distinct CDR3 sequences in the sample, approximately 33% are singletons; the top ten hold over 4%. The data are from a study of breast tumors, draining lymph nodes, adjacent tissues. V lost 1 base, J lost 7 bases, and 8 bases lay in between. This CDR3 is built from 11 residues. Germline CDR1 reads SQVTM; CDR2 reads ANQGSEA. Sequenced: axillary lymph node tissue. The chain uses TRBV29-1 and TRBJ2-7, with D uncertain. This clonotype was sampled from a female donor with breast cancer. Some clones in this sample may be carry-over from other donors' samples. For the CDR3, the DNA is TGCAGCGTTGAAGTAAGCACGGAGCAGTACTTC. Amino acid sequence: CSVEVSTEQYF.